A single sample gave rise to the 17 T cell receptor beta chains below, sequenced in a study of CD8+CD57+ T cells in acquired aplastic anemia (dated 2018 in TCRdb). Sequencing relied on an Illumina HiSeq 2000. Genomic DNA was used as template for profiling of TCR beta VDJ combinations and CDR3 sequences. The raw public data were reprocessed by TCRdb itself: fastp quality trimming at Q25, MiXCR clonotype calling, in-frame beta chains only. Each entry merges the rows of one CDR3 protein and shows their most common DNA and genes. The sample data list some 280,000 distinct CDR3 sequences, and approximately 55% of these were observed just once. The leading ten clones occupy roughly 8% of the sample. The sequencing input was sorted CD4+, CD8+, or CD8+CD57+ T cells (not recorded which) from PBMCs. These receptors came from a human donor with severe aplastic anemia or a healthy control (not recorded which).

Remarks on this clonotype: This CDR3 is missing its conserved last phenylalanine or tryptophan, likely due to a read error. The DNA is omitted, as the CDR3 cannot be located on it reliably, and the CDR3 follows TCRdb's listing. CDR3 sequence: CASSLEQGYY. V usage is TRBV19 and J usage is TRBJ2-7; the D call TRBD1 from the table was never checked on the DNA. The CDR3 spans 10 residues, counting both ends. CDR1 is LNHDA, CDR2 SQIVND, per germline (reference sequence).

This clonotype was observed a handful of times. V gene TRBV7-2 combines with J gene TRBJ1-1, with TRBD1 matching over 9 bases. V shed 5 bases and J 8 bases; nucleotides not matched to a gene: 15. Germline-derived CDR1 and CDR2 are SGHTA and FQGNSA. This CDR3 region has 16 residues. This CDR3 is CASSEDFPGTGSEAFF. CDR3 coding DNA: TGTGCCAGCAGCGAAGACTTCCCCGGGACAGGGTCCGAAGCTTTCTTT.

This clonotype was seen repeatedly, ten times or more. The rearrangement links TRBV10-3 to TRBJ2-1; 11 nucleotides line up with TRBD2. The CDR3 spans 14 residues. Germline V lookup: CDR1 ENHRY, CDR2 SYGVKD. The J segment lost 9 bases and the V segment lost 4 bases, leaving 5 bases of the junction unmatched. CDR3 coding DNA: TGTGCCATCAGTGGTAGCGGGGGGGCCGGTGAGCAGTTCTTC. Translated, it gives CAISGSGGAGEQFF.

The rearrangement uses TRBV20-1 and TRBJ2-7; the D gene is possibly TRBD1 (6 bases). This CDR3 contains 14 residues. The V gene lost 5 bases and the J gene lost 2 bases, with 16 bases spanning the gap. Germline assignment: CDR1 DFQATT and CDR2 SNEGSKA (reference sequence). The CDR3 spells CSAHPSGQTYEQYF. Here the CDR3 DNA reads TGCAGTGCTCACCCCTCCGGACAGACCTACGAGCAGTACTTC.

As concerns this clonotype: Compared with germline, one end of the junction differs, possibly owing to a read error. This rearrangement joins TRBV15 to TRBJ2-5; 11 bases align to TRBD1. The germline gives CDR1 LNHNV, CDR2 YYDKDF (reference sequence). The CDR3 runs 14 residues. CDR3 residues: CATTLDRGHETQCF. As DNA, the CDR3 is TGTGCCACCACCTTGGACAGGGGGCATGAGACCCAGTGCTTC. Drawing the rest from reference TRBV15 and TRBJ2-5, the complete variable domain is DAMVIQNPRYQVTQFGKPVTLSCSQTLNHNVMYWYQQKSSQAPKLLFHYYDKDFNNEADTPDNFQSRRPNTSFCFLDIRSPGLGDTAMYLCATTLDRGHETQCFGPGTRLLVL.

This chain joins TRBV7-8 and TRBJ2-7; the D gene is possibly TRBD2 (7 bases). This CDR3 is built from 15 residues. Trimming stripped 5 bases from V and 4 bases from J, with 18 bases between. From germline, CDR1 is SGHVS and CDR2 FQNEAQ. DNA of the CDR3: TGTGCCAGCAGCCTCTGGGCGGGGGCCTTATACGAGCAGTACTTC. Its translation is CASSLWAGALYEQYF.

This chain links TRBV11-2 with TRBJ2-2; weak D call: TRBD2 (6 bases). The germline V and J ends were trimmed by 5 bases and 1 base, with 11 bases remaining between them. The germline V gene has CDR1 SGHAT and CDR2 FQNNGV. The CDR3 runs 15 residues. The CDR3: CASSRDFMNTGELFF. CDR3 nucleotide sequence: TGTGCCAGCAGCCGGGACTTCATGAACACCGGGGAGCTGTTTTTT.

The sample holds many counts of this clonotype. This chain uses TRBV6-1 with TRBJ1-6, with no clear D. Germline CDR1 MNHNS, CDR2 SASEGT. This CDR3 has 17 amino acids. V lost 0 bases and J 11 bases, leaving 20 bases between the germline ends. As DNA, the CDR3 is TGTGCCAGCAGTGAAGCCGGGGAATTGTTGGTCGGGCCACCCCTCCACTTT. It is translated as CASSEAGELLVGPPLHF.

This clonotype was seen a few times. The rearrangement joins TRBV9 to TRBJ2-5, with TRBD2 matching over 7 bases. The CDR3 is 15 residues long. Germline values: CDR1 SGDLS, CDR2 YYNGEE. With 0 bases clipped from V and 5 bases from J, the junction kept 7 bases outside the gene matches. CDR3 in DNA: TGTGCCAGCAGCGTAGACGAAAACGGGGGGGAGACCCAGTACTTC. This translates into CASSVDENGGETQYF. Together with reference TRBV9 and TRBJ2-5, the CDR3 gives the full variable domain: DSGVTQTPKHLITATGQRVTLRCSPRSGDLSVYWYQQSLDQGLQFLIQYYNGEERAKGNILERFSAQQFPDLHSELNLSSLELGDSALYFCASSVDENGGETQYFGPGTRLLVL.

This clonotype was counted a few times. CDR3 sequence (DNA): TGTGCCAGCAGGGCCAATGAAAAACTGTTTTTT. Encoded protein: CASRANEKLFF. V gene TRBV2 combines with J gene TRBJ1-4; D is undetermined. The germline CDR1 and CDR2 sequences are SNHLY and FYNNEI. V was clipped by 6 bases and J by 5 bases, with 4 bases between them. This CDR3 has 11 residues. Filled out from reference TRBV2 and TRBJ1-4, the complete variable domain reads EPEVTQTPSHQVTQMGQEVILRCVPISNHLYFYWYRQILGQKVEFLVSFYNNEISEKSEIFDDQFSVERPDGSNFTLKIRSTKLEDSAMYFCASRANEKLFFGSGTQLSVL.

This clonotype was seen a single time. The rearrangement links TRBV5-1 to TRBJ2-5; 8 bases agree with TRBD2. Losses at the gene ends were 0 bases for V and 8 bases for J; bases not matched to a gene: 12. Germline values: CDR1 SGHRS, CDR2 YFSETQ. This CDR3 is 16 amino acids long. The CDR3 protein is CASSLGAGTSKETQYF. The CDR3 nucleotides read TGCGCCAGCAGCTTGGGAGCGGGGACTAGTAAGGAAACCCAGTACTTC.

The chain is built from TRBV19 and TRBJ2-7; TRBD1 is a possible D gene (5 bases). CDR1 is LNHDA, CDR2 SQIVND, per germline (reference sequence). The CDR3 loop spans 14 amino acids. The CDR3 here is CESSIAATDYEQYF. The CDR3 DNA reads TGTGAAAGTAGTATAGCCGCGACAGACTACGAGCAGTACTTC.

The chain joins TRBV28 to TRBJ2-1; 9 bases agree with TRBD2. The CDR3 is made up of 15 amino acids. CDR1 and CDR2 (germline): MDHEN, SYDVKM. The trim removed 8 bases at V and 7 bases at J, leaving 12 bases unmatched. CDR3 in amino acids: CASSPGTSSFNEQFF. Written as DNA, the CDR3 is TGTGCCAGCTCTCCGGGGACTAGCTCCTTTAATGAGCAGTTCTTC.

The chain links TRBV4-2 to TRBJ1-2; 9 nucleotides match TRBD1. The CDR3 runs to 15 residues. The trim removed 0 bases at V and 7 bases at J, leaving 6 bases unmatched. CDR1 is LGHNA and CDR2 is YNFKEQ in the germline V gene. As DNA, the CDR3 is TGTGCCAGCAGCCAAGATGGACAGGGGATATCTGGCTACACCTTC. This encodes CASSQDGQGISGYTF.

The chain recombines TRBV19 with TRBJ1-2, with unresolved D. Germline V gene data show CDR1 as LNHDA and CDR2 as SQIVND (reference sequence). The germline V and J ends were trimmed by 9 bases and 3 bases, with 14 bases remaining between them. This CDR3 spans 13 amino acids. The CDR3 DNA sequence: TGTGCCAGCTTAGACCCCACACACTATGGCTACACCTTC. It translates to CASLDPTHYGYTF.

This clonotype was seen many times. V gene TRBV14 combines with J gene TRBJ1-1; D gene ambiguous. The CDR3 totals 14 residues. Trimming removed 1 base from V and 3 bases from J, with 9 bases in between. Per germline, CDR1 SGHDN and CDR2 FVKESK. CDR3 nucleotide sequence: TGTGCCAGCAGCCAAGTGGCGAGGGACACTGAAGCTTTCTTT. Translated: CASSQVARDTEAFF. The full variable domain, completed using reference TRBV14 and TRBJ1-1, is EAGVTQFPSHSVIEKGQTVTLRCDPISGHDNLYWYRRVMGKEIKFLLHFVKESKQDESGMPNNRFLAERTGGTYSTLKVQPAELEDSGVYFCASSQVARDTEAFFGQGTRLTVV.

V is TRBV6-5 and J is TRBJ1-6; no clear D gene. V was pared by 6 bases and J by 7 bases, with 22 bases between. Germline CDR1 MNHEY, CDR2 SVGAGI. There are 17 residues in the CDR3. Here the CDR3 DNA reads TGTGCCAGCAGCGTAATATCACCAGGACTTTTGAATTCACCCCTCCACTTT. As protein: CASSVISPGLLNSPLHF.